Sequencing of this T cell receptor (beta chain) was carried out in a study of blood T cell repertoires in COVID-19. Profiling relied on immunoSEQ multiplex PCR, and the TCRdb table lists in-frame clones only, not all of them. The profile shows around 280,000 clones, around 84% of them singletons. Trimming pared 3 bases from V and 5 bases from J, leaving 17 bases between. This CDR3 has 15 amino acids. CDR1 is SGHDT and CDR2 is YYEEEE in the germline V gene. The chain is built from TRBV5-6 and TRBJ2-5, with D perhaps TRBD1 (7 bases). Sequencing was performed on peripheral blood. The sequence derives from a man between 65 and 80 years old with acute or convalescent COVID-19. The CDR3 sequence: CASSSAGGGGETQYF. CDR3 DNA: TGTGCCAGCAGCTCGGCAGGAGGGGGCGGGGAGACCCAGTACTTC.